These 26 T cell receptor beta chains came from one sample sequenced in a study of monozygotic twins with inflammatory bowel disease. TCRdb re-called the 5' RACE reads and shows each CDR3 protein once, DNA omitted. With 300,000 to 350,000 distinct CDR3 sequences in the sample, the ten largest clones hold approximately 2%. What was sequenced was blood. The receptors stem from a human donor with ulcerative colitis or Crohn's disease, or a healthy co-twin of an affected twin (not recorded which).

V usage is TRBV6-6 and J usage is TRBJ2-1. This CDR3 is 12 amino acids long. The germline CDR1 and CDR2 sequences are MNHNY and SVGAGI (reference sequence). CDR3 region: CASSTTPNKQFF.

CDR3 loop: CASRGRDRAYEQYF. The chain has TRBV28 and TRBJ2-7; the TRBD1 assignment by TCRdb is unverifiable without DNA. Germline V gene lookup returns CDR1 MDHEN and CDR2 SYDVKM. CDR3 length: 14 amino acids.

The chain combines TRBV3-1 with TRBJ1-1; TCRdb's D gene call, TRBD1, goes unchecked for lack of DNA. Per germline, CDR1 LGHDT and CDR2 YNNKEL (reference sequence). This CDR3 contains 19 residues. The CDR3 protein is CASSRSLQGASRVNTEAFF.

The V call is TRBV7-9, the J call TRBJ2-6; TCRdb picks TRBD1, but there is no DNA to check that call. Germline V gives CDR1 SEHNR, CDR2 FQNEAQ (reference sequence). The CDR3 length is 17 residues. The CDR3 region is CASSQRQDFSGANVLTF.

The chain recombines TRBV5-1 with TRBJ2-7. Germline V gene sequence: CDR1 SGHRS, CDR2 YFSETQ. The CDR3 loop spans 12 amino acids. The CDR3 loop reads CASSLEANDQYF.

The chain couples TRBV11-1 to TRBJ2-1; the TRBD2 assignment by TCRdb is unverifiable without DNA. The V gene's germline CDR1 is SGHAT and CDR2 FQDESV (reference sequence). The CDR3 is made up of 14 amino acids. Here the CDR3 reads CASSLAGLAGFEFF. The entire variable domain, with the rest obtained from reference TRBV11-1 and TRBJ2-1, is as follows: EAEVAQSPRYKITEKSQAVAFWCDPISGHATLYWYRQILGQGPELLVQFQDESVVDDSQLPKDRFSAERLKGVDSTLKIQPAELGDSAMYLCASSLAGLAGFEFFGPGTRLTVL.

The V and J genes are TRBV12-3 or TRBV12-4 and TRBJ1-6; the D call from TCRdb, TRBD1, cannot be confirmed without DNA. This CDR3 is 15 amino acids long. The CDR3 region is CASSHRGGLGSPLHF.

V gene TRBV20-1 combines with J gene TRBJ1-5; TCRdb's assignment of TRBD1 cannot be checked, as there is no DNA. The CDR3 loop spans 17 amino acids. Germline assignment: CDR1 DFQATT and CDR2 SNEGSKA (reference sequence). The CDR3 region is CSPPETGGDHSNQPQHF.

V usage is TRBV27 and J usage is TRBJ1-6. The CDR3 runs to 12 residues. Germline CDR1 and CDR2: MNHEY and SMNVEV (reference sequence). CDR3 region: CASSSLGSPLHF.

This chain links TRBV7-3 with TRBJ2-3; absent DNA, TCRdb's TRBD1 call cannot be checked. CDR1 and CDR2 from the germline V gene are SGHTA and FQGTGA. This CDR3 spans 14 amino acids. The CDR3 is CASSFRQTTDTQYF. Drawing the rest from reference TRBV7-3 and TRBJ2-3, the complete variable domain is GAGVSQTPSNKVTEKGKYVELRCDPISGHTALYWYRQSLGQGPEFLIYFQGTGAADDSGLPNDRFFAVRPEGSVSTLKIQRTERGDSAVYLCASSFRQTTDTQYFGPGTRLTVL.

The V call is TRBV28, the J call TRBJ2-7. The length of the CDR3 is 16 residues. Germline V CDR1 and CDR2: MDHEN, SYDVKM. Here the CDR3 reads CASRSVSVTVTYEQYF.

The chain is built from TRBV11-2 and TRBJ2-1; TCRdb's D gene call, TRBD1, goes unchecked for lack of DNA. Germline V lookup: CDR1 SGHAT, CDR2 FQNNGV. There are 11 residues in the CDR3. The CDR3: CASTPAYEQFF.

The V call is TRBV12-3 or TRBV12-4, the J call TRBJ1-5; the D call of TRBD1 rests on TCRdb alone, since no DNA is present to check it. The CDR3 is 17 residues long. This CDR3 is CASSLAPKGARGQPQHF.

The chain joins TRBV5-1 to TRBJ2-2; no DNA is available, so the TRBD1 call from TCRdb remains unchecked. The length of the CDR3 is 16 residues. The germline CDR1 and CDR2 sequences are SGHRS and YFSETQ. CDR3 protein: CASSPQTGSGTGELFF.

The genes are TRBV6-1 and TRBJ2-3; absent DNA, TCRdb's TRBD2 call cannot be checked. Germline loops: CDR1 MNHNS, CDR2 SASEGT. The CDR3 extends over 15 amino acids. CDR3: CASRVLAGGPDTQYF.

This chain uses TRBV20-1 with TRBJ2-1; lacking DNA, the TRBD2 call made by TCRdb goes unchecked. The CDR3 is 16 amino acids. Germline values: CDR1 DFQATT, CDR2 SNEGSKA (reference sequence). The CDR3 region is CSARTSGGRIINEQFF.

The chain links TRBV20-1 to TRBJ1-2. Germline V gene sequence: CDR1 DFQATT, CDR2 SNEGSKA (reference sequence). This CDR3 is built from 13 residues. CDR3 sequence reads: CSARDRRQEGYTF.

The rearrangement uses TRBV6-5 and TRBJ2-7; TCRdb designates TRBD1, a call that cannot be tested without DNA. The length of the CDR3 is 14 residues. The germline V gene has CDR1 MNHEY and CDR2 SVGAGI. CDR3 residues: CASSYGGQGYEQYF.

The chain couples TRBV12-3 or TRBV12-4 to TRBJ2-5; TCRdb's assignment of TRBD2 cannot be checked, as there is no DNA. This CDR3 has 14 residues. CDR3 sequence: CASTLSGGQETQYF.

The CDR3 protein is CASSLGARTGRGYTF. The rearrangement uses TRBV7-2 and TRBJ1-2; TCRdb reports TRBD1, a call that lacks DNA to check it against. CDR3 length: 15 amino acids. The germline CDR1 and CDR2 sequences are SGHTA and FQGNSA.

The chain joins TRBV27 to TRBJ2-3; the TCRdb call, TRBD2, lacks DNA for checking. The CDR3 sequence is 22 residues long. The germline V gene encodes CDR1 MNHEY and CDR2 SMNVEV (reference sequence). The CDR3 is CASSSRPIRGLAGATSTDTQYF.

V gene TRBV19 combines with J gene TRBJ2-2; TCRdb's D gene call, TRBD1, goes unchecked for lack of DNA. The CDR3 extends over 17 amino acids. Per germline, CDR1 LNHDA and CDR2 SQIVND (reference sequence). Here the CDR3 reads CASSRAGGLTATGELFF. The full variable domain, rest sourced from reference TRBV19 and TRBJ2-2, is DGGITQSPKYLFRKEGQNVTLSCEQNLNHDAMYWYRQDPGQGLRLIYYSQIVNDFQKGDIAEGYSVSREKKESFPLTVTSAQKNPTAFYLCASSRAGGLTATGELFFGEGSRLTVL.

The chain carries TRBV30 and TRBJ1-5. The CDR3 length is 13 residues. Germline CDR1 is GTSNPN and CDR2 is SVGIG (reference sequence). The CDR3 region is CAWNSGTDQPQHF.

J is TRBJ2-2 and V is TRBV29-1; without DNA, the TCRdb call of TRBD1 cannot be checked. CDR3 length: 13 amino acids. Germline V gene lookup returns CDR1 SQVTM and CDR2 ANQGSEA. The CDR3: CSVDRGWAGELFF.

The chain couples TRBV7-9 to TRBJ2-1; TCRdb lists TRBD1, though no DNA is available to test this call. The CDR3 is 15 amino acids. Per germline, CDR1 SEHNR and CDR2 FQNEAQ (reference sequence). The CDR3 region is CASSTYVGTIWEQFF.

J is TRBJ1-4 and V is TRBV2; TCRdb selects TRBD1, and the lack of DNA leaves this call unchecked. Germline V CDR1 and CDR2: SNHLY, FYNNEI. This CDR3 comprises 14 residues. The CDR3 sequence: CASTPVQGGEKLFF.